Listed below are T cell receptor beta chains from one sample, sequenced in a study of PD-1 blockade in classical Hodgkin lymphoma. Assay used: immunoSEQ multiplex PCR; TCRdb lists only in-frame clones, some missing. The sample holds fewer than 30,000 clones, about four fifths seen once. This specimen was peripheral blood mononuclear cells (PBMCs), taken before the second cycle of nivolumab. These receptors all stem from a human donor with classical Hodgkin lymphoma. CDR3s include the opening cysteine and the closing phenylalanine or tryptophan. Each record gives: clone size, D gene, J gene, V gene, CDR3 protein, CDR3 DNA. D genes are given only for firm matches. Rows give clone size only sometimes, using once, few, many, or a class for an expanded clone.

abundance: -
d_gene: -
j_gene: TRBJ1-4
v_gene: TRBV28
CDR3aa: CASSLSREKLFF
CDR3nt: TGTGCCAGCAGCCTTTCAAGGGAAAAACTGTTTTTT

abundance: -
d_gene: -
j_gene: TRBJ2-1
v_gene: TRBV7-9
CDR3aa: CASSPRWEYRGGPDNEQFF
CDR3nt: TGTGCCAGCAGCCCCCGGTGGGAATACAGGGGGGGCCCGGACAATGAGCAGTTCTTC

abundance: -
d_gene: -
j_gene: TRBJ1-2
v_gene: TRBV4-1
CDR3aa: CASSQTGGDYGYTF
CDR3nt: TGCGCCAGCAGCCAAACCGGTGGGGACTATGGCTACACCTTC

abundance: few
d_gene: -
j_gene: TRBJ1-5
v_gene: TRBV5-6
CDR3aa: CASSLGGGQQPQHF
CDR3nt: TGTGCCAGCAGCTTGGGAGGGGGGCAACAGCCCCAGCATTTT

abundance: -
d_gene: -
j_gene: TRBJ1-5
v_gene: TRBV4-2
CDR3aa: CASSQDRQANYSNQPQHF
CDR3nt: TGTGCCAGCAGCCAAGATCGGCAGGCTAATTATAGCAATCAGCCCCAGCATTTT

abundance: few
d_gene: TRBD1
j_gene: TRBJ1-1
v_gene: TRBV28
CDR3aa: CASRATGGPQAFF
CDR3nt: TGTGCCAGCAGGGCGACAGGGGGTCCTCAAGCTTTCTTT

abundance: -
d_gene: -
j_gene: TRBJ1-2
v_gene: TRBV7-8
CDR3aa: CASSSSPTSSAINYGYTF
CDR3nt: TGTGCCAGCAGCTCGAGCCCTACGTCGAGTGCGATTAACTATGGCTACACCTTC

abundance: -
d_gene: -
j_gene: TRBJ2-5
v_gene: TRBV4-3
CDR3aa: CASSQDPQPAPRVTQYF
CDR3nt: TGCGCCAGCAGCCAAGATCCACAGCCAGCTCCAAGAGTGACCCAGTACTTC

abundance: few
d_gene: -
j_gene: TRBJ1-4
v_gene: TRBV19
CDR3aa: CASRNPGRLEKLFF
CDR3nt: TGTGCCAGTAGGAACCCGGGAAGGCTTGAAAAACTGTTTTTT

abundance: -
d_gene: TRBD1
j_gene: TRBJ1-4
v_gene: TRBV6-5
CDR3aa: CASSAGGWDEKLFF
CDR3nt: TGTGCCAGCAGCGCAGGGGGTTGGGATGAAAAACTGTTTTTT

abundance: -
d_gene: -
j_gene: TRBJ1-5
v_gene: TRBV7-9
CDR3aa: CASSSAVDQPQHF
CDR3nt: TGTGCCAGCAGCTCGGCTGTAGATCAGCCCCAGCATTTT